These 16 T cell receptor beta chains were all obtained from the same sample, sequenced in a study of shared clonotypes between healthy human individuals. The method was immunoSEQ multiplex PCR; TCRdb's version includes in-frame clones alone and lacks a portion of them. Of over 850,000 clones in the sample, more than 75% are singletons; the top ten hold under 0.65%. Sequencing was performed on memory CD4+ T cells from PBMCs. As for subset: CD45RA-negative fraction. The receptor source for this set is a man aged 18-30 years in good health. Some clones in this sample may be carry-over from other donors' samples.

The V gene is TRBV15, the J gene TRBJ1-1; TRBD1 agrees at 7 bases. Germline V gene data show CDR1 as LNHNV and CDR2 as YYDKDF (reference sequence). V gave up 2 bases and J gave up 5 bases; unmatched junction bases: 5. This CDR3 spans 14 amino acids. CDR3 loop: CATSRTTGVTEAFF. The CDR3 DNA reads TGTGCCACCAGCAGAACTACAGGGGTGACTGAAGCTTTCTTT.

The V gene is TRBV11-2, the J gene TRBJ2-3; D uncertain. Germline values: CDR1 SGHAT, CDR2 FQNNGV. The CDR3 is made up of 15 amino acids. Trimming removed 3 bases from V and 2 bases from J, with 12 bases in between. The CDR3 is CASSFGSGNTDTQYF. DNA for the CDR3: TGTGCCAGCAGCTTCGGTTCTGGAAACACAGATACGCAGTATTTT.

On this clone itself: Other nucleotide sequences in the sample specify the same CDR3. This chain uses TRBV7-3 with TRBJ1-1; D possibly corresponds to TRBD1 (5 bases). Trimming stripped 1 base from V and 0 bases from J, with 24 bases between. In germline, CDR1 is SGHTA, CDR2 FQGTGA. The CDR3 totals 20 residues. The CDR3 sequence: CASSLSPQGKGPLLNTEAFF. For the CDR3, the DNA is TGTGCCAGCAGCTTAAGCCCCCAGGGAAAGGGCCCCCTATTGAACACTGAAGCTTTCTTT.

The genes are TRBV6-5 and TRBJ1-4, with D unclear. Trimming removed 6 bases from V and 7 bases from J, with 12 bases in between. This CDR3 has 13 residues. Germline lookup yields CDR1 MNHEY and CDR2 SVGAGI. Here the CDR3 DNA reads TGTGCCAGCAGGGCCCCAGGTGGTGAAAAACTGTTTTTT. Translating gives CASRAPGGEKLFF.

The gene calls are TRBV20-1 and TRBJ2-3, with D maybe TRBD2 (6 bases). CDR1 and CDR2 (germline): DFQATT, SNEGSKA (reference sequence). V gave up 5 bases and J gave up 11 bases, with 14 bases separating them. The CDR3 is 11 residues long. CDR3 DNA sequence: TGCAGTGCTTACGGGGTGGAGGGGCAGTATTTT. Its translation is CSAYGVEGQYF.

This clone turned up a few times. The chain joins TRBV28 to TRBJ2-6; perhaps TRBD2 as D (6 bases). This CDR3 comprises 17 residues. With 5 bases removed from V and 0 bases from J, the gap between germline ends came to 14 bases. The germline gives CDR1 MDHEN, CDR2 SYDVKM. The CDR3 DNA reads TGTGCCAGCAGTCAAGCGGGTTTAACCTCTGGGGCCAACGTCCTGACTTTC. This encodes CASSQAGLTSGANVLTF.

The V and J genes are TRBV7-2 and TRBJ2-3, with unresolved D. The CDR3 contains 13 residues. V lost 1 base, J lost 6 bases, and 8 bases lay in between. Germline-derived CDR1 and CDR2 are SGHTA and FQGNSA. Written as DNA, the CDR3 is TGTGCCAGCAGCTTAGACTACGGGGATACGCAGTATTTT. It is translated as CASSLDYGDTQYF.

This clone showed up just a few times. Other DNA sequences within the sample encode an identical CDR3. The rearrangement links TRBV7-2 to TRBJ2-7, with D unclear. This CDR3 is 14 amino acids long. Germline loops: CDR1 SGHTA, CDR2 FQGNSA. Trimming pared 5 bases from V and 0 bases from J, leaving 11 bases between. CDR3 DNA sequence: TGTGCCAGCAGCCGCGGCCTGGGCTCCTACGAGCAGTACTTC. Its translation is CASSRGLGSYEQYF.

This clone was counted once. J is TRBJ2-2 and V is TRBV19; D gene uncertain. The germline V and J ends were trimmed by 7 bases and 6 bases, with 15 bases remaining between them. The CDR3 contains 14 residues. Per germline, CDR1 LNHDA and CDR2 SQIVND (reference sequence). CDR3 protein: CASTPFSSAGELFF. CDR3 DNA: TGTGCCAGTACCCCCTTTTCGTCGGCCGGGGAGCTGTTTTTT.

This clone was observed a single time. The V call is TRBV7-2, the J call TRBJ2-1; 16 nucleotides match TRBD2. With V trimmed by 5 bases and J by 0 bases, 4 bases remained unmatched. The CDR3 sequence is 18 residues long. Germline V CDR1 and CDR2: SGHTA, FQGNSA. CDR3 sequence: CASSPGLAGGPSYNEQFF. As DNA, the CDR3 is TGTGCCAGCAGCCCGGGACTAGCGGGAGGGCCCTCCTACAATGAGCAGTTCTTC.

The chain uses TRBV11-2 and TRBJ2-3, with D unresolved. Trimming cost V 5 bases and J 4 bases, with 16 bases left between them. This CDR3 region has 15 residues. Germline loops: CDR1 SGHAT, CDR2 FQNNGV. DNA of the CDR3: TGTGCCAGCAGCCCCCCCCGGTTCCGCTCAGATACGCAGTATTTT. It specifies CASSPPRFRSDTQYF.

The chain combines TRBV19 with TRBJ2-1; D is unclear. The CDR3 totals 15 residues. Germline V gene lookup returns CDR1 LNHDA and CDR2 SQIVND (reference sequence). Trimming removed 7 bases from V and 0 bases from J, with 13 bases in between. The chain's CDR3 is CASMKRVSSYNEQFF. The CDR3 DNA reads as TGTGCCAGTATGAAAAGGGTGAGCTCCTACAATGAGCAGTTCTTC.

In DNA, the CDR3 is TGTGCTCTGACCCAGGGCTCGGAGTACGAGCAGTACTTC. Its protein is CALTQGSEYEQYF. The chain recombines TRBV12-5 with TRBJ2-7; D possibly corresponds to TRBD1 (5 bases). Germline CDR1 and CDR2: LGHNT and FRNRAP. The ends were cut back, 11 bases at V and 4 bases at J, with 18 bases in the middle. The CDR3 length is 13 residues.

Remarks on this clone: The same CDR3 arises from other DNA sequences in this sample as well. The chain combines TRBV9 with TRBJ2-3; D is unresolved. V lost 0 bases to trimming and J lost 2 bases, with 4 bases between them. Looked up from germline, CDR1 is SGDLS and CDR2 is YYNGEE. The CDR3 length is 13 residues. CDR3 protein: CASSVAPTDTQYF. CDR3 nucleotide sequence: TGTGCCAGCAGCGTAGCCCCCACAGATACGCAGTATTTT.

This sequence joins TRBV5-6 and TRBJ1-2; no definite D call. The CDR3 totals 12 residues. The V gene lost 4 bases and the J gene lost 5 bases, with 9 bases spanning the gap. The germline V gene has CDR1 SGHDT and CDR2 YYEEEE. The CDR3 nucleotides read TGTGCCAGCAGCCCCGGGCCTTATGGCTACACCTTC. This encodes CASSPGPYGYTF.

The sample holds one count of this clone. The rearrangement joins TRBV4-2 to TRBJ2-7; 14 bases map to TRBD2. J lost 2 bases, V lost 1 base, and 13 bases had no gene match. The germline V gene encodes CDR1 LGHNA and CDR2 YNFKEQ. The length of the CDR3 is 20 residues. CDR3 amino acids: CASSQGVGTSGSHRAYEQYF. In DNA form, the CDR3 reads TGTGCCAGCAGCCAAGGGGTCGGGACTAGCGGGAGTCATAGGGCCTACGAGCAGTACTTC.